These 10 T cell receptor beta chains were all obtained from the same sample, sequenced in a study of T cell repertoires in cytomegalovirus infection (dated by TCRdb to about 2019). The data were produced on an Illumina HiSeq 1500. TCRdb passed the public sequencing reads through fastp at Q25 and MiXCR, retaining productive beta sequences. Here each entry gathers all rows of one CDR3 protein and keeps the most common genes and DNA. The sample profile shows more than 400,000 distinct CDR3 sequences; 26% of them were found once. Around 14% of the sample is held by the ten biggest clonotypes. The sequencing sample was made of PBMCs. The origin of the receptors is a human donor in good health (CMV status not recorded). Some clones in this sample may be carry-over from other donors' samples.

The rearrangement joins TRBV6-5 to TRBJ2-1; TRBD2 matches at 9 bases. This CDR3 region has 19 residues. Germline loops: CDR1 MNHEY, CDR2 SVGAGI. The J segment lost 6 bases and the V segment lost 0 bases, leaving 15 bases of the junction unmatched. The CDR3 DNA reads TGTGCCAGCAGTTACTCGAGTAGCGGGAGAGTGCTGGCCGGCAATGAGCAGTTCTTC. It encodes CASSYSSSGRVLAGNEQFF.

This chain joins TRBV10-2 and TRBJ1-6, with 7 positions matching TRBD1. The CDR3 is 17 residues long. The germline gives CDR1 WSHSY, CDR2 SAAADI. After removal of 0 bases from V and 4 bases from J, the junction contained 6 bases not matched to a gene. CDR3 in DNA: TGCGCCAGCAGTGAGTCCCTACTACAGGGGTATAATTCACCCCTCCACTTT. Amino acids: CASSESLLQGYNSPLHF.

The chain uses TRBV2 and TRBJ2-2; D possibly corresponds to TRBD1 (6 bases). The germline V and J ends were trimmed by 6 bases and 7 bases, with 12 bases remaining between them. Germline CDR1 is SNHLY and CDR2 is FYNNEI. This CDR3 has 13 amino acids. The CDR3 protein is CASSTGRIGELFF. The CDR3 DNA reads TGTGCCAGCAGCACAGGGAGAATCGGGGAGCTGTTTTTT.

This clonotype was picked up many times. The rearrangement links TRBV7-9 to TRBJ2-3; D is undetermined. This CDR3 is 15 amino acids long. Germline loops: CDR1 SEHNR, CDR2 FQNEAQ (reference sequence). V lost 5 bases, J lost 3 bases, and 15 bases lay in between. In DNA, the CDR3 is TGTGCCAGCAGCCCCGGAACCCTGGGGACAGATACGCAGTATTTT. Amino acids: CASSPGTLGTDTQYF.

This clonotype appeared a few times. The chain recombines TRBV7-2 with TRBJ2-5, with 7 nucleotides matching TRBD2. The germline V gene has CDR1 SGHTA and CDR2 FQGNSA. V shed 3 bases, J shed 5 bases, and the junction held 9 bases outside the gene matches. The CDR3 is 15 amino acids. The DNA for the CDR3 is TGTGCCAGCAGCTTTCGAAGGCGGGAGCGCGAGACCCAGTACTTC. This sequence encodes CASSFRRRERETQYF.

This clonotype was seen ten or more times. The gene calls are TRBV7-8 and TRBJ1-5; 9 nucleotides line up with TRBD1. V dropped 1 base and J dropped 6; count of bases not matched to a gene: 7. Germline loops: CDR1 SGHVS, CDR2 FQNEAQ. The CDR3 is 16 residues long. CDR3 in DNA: TGTGCCAGCAGCTTAGATCCTGACAGGGGGATTCAGCCCCAGCATTTT. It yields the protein CASSLDPDRGIQPQHF.

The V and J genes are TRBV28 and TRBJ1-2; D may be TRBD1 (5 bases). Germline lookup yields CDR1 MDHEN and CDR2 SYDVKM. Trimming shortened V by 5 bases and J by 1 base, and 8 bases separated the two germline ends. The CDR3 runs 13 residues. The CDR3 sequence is CASSTTDNYGYTF. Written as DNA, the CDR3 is TGTGCCAGCAGTACGACAGATAACTATGGCTACACCTTC.

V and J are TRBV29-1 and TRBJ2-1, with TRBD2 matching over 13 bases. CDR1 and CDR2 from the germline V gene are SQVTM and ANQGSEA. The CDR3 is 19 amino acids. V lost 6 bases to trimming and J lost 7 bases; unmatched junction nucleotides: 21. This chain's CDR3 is CSVEQGSLLAGGARNEQFF. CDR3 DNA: TGCAGCGTCGAACAGGGTTCTCTACTAGCGGGAGGGGCGAGGAATGAGCAGTTCTTC.

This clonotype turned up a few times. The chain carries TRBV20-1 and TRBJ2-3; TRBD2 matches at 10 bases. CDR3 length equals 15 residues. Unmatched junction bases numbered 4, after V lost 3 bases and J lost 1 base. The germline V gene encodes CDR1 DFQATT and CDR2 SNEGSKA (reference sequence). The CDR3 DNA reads TGCAGTGCTAGTTCCCTAGCGGGGGGCACAGATACGCAGTATTTT. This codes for CSASSLAGGTDTQYF.

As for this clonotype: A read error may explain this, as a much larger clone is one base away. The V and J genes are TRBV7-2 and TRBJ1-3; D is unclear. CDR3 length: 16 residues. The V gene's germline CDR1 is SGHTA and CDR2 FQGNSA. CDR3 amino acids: CASSLGFGSAGNTTYF. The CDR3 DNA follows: TGTGCCAGCAGCTTAGGTTTTGGATCTGCTGGAAACACCACATATTTT.